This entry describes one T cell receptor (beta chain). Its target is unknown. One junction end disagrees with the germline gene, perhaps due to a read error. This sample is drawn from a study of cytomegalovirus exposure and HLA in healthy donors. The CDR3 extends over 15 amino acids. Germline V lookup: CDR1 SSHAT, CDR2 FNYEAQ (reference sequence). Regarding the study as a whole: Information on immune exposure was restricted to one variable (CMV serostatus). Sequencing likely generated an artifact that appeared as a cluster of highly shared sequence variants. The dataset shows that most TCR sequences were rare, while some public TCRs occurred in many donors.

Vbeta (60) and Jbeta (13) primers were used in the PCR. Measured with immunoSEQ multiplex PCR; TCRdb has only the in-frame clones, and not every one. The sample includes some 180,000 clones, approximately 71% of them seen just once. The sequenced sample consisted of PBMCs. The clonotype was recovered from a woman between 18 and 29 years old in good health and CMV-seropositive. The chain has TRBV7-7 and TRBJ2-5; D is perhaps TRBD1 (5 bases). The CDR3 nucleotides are TGTGCTAGCAGCTCTCAGGGTAGCTTTGGAGAGACCCAGTACTTC. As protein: CASSSQGSFGETQYF.